The 16 T cell receptor beta chains presented below share a single source sample, sequenced in a study of regulatory T cells in long-lasting Graves disease (dated by TCRdb to about 2021). Library construction relied on multiplex PCR. TCRdb records Illumina HiSeq 4000 as the sequencer. TCR beta libraries were built with iRepertoire HTBI primers and Arm-PCR amplification of CDR3 regions. TCRdb passed the public sequencing reads through fastp at Q25 and MiXCR, retaining productive beta sequences. Rows matching on CDR3 protein sequence are summarized as one entry with the most common DNA and genes. The sample includes 410,000 or so distinct CDR3 sequences, with more than 12% observed a single time. Of the sample, around 15% falls within the top ten clones. The time point label corresponds to: newly diagnosed GD, antithyroid drugs for less than 3 months. RNA was extracted from PBMCs in TRIzol for both TCR sequencing and RNA sequencing.

These data were likewise used in another study, on T cells in Graves' hyperthyroidism and ophthalmopathy.

Sample: peripheral blood mononuclear cells (PBMCs), taken at new diagnosis, from a patient treated with antithyroid drugs. The receptors derive from a woman aged 30 to 39 with Graves disease. Donor details come from another sample of the same person, matched by shared clones.

This clonotype turned up a few times. The CDR3 region is CASSFSRLAGSYEQYF. As DNA, the CDR3 is TGTGCCAGCAGTTTTTCCAGACTAGCGGGTTCCTACGAGCAGTACTTC. The J gene is TRBJ2-7, the V gene TRBV27, with 10 nucleotides matching TRBD2. The V and J ends lost 3 bases and 1 base, in that order; junction bases with no gene match: 6. The CDR3 spans 16 residues. CDR1 and CDR2 from the germline V gene are MNHEY and SMNVEV (reference sequence).

This chain connects TRBV20-1 to TRBJ1-2; possibly TRBD1 for D (5 bases). The germline V gene encodes CDR1 DFQATT and CDR2 SNEGSKA (reference sequence). The length of the CDR3 is 15 residues. Trimming took off 6 bases at V and 4 bases at J, with 21 bases between the two ends. In DNA, the CDR3 is TGCAGTGCAACCGGGACGGAGGCCCTCTCCTATGGCTACACCTTC. The encoded protein is CSATGTEALSYGYTF.

In its sample, this clonotype was seen many times. The chain joins TRBV6-1 to TRBJ2-5; 9 bases are a match to TRBD2. There are 15 residues in the CDR3. In germline, CDR1 is MNHNS, CDR2 SASEGT. Trimming took 5 bases from V and 5 from J; bases not matched to a gene: 9. The CDR3 region is CASSRGSSGGETQYF. DNA of the CDR3: TGTGCCAGCAGTCGGGGGAGTAGCGGGGGTGAGACCCAGTACTTC.

This clonotype was counted ten times or more. The V call is TRBV10-3, the J call TRBJ2-1, with no clear D. CDR3 size: 11 residues. Per the germline V gene, CDR1 is ENHRY and CDR2 is SYGVKD. V was shortened by 6 bases and J by 4 bases, with 4 bases between the two germline ends. The CDR3 loop reads CAISLYNEQFF. The CDR3 nucleotides read TGTGCCATCAGCTTATACAATGAGCAGTTCTTC.

The sample holds a few counts of this clonotype. The chain couples TRBV29-1 to TRBJ1-6; a weak D match, TRBD1 (5 bases). The V and J ends lost 4 bases and 4 bases respectively, with 14 bases between them. The CDR3 loop spans 15 amino acids. Per the germline V gene, CDR1 is SQVTM and CDR2 is ANQGSEA. The CDR3 region has the DNA TGCAGCGTTGCATTGGGGGGGGATTATAATTCACCCCTCCACTTT. Encoded protein: CSVALGGDYNSPLHF.

This chain joins TRBV7-2 and TRBJ2-3; no firm D call. The CDR3 sequence is 12 residues long. Trimming cost V 2 bases and J 5 bases, with 5 bases left between them. Germline V CDR1 and CDR2: SGHTA, FQGNSA. CDR3 nucleotide sequence: TGTGCCAGCAGCTTACAAAGAGATACGCAGTATTTT. This sequence encodes CASSLQRDTQYF.

The V and J genes are TRBV29-1 and TRBJ1-1; D gene ambiguous. In germline, CDR1 is SQVTM, CDR2 ANQGSEA. Trimming took 5 bases from V and 5 from J, leaving 9 bases between them. This CDR3 comprises 11 residues. CDR3 sequence (DNA): TGCAGCGTTCTCCGCGGGACTGAAGCTTTCTTT. Protein product: CSVLRGTEAFF.

This clonotype has a count of ten or more. For the CDR3, the DNA is TGTGCCAGCAGTTTATGGACAGTCGAGCAGTACTTC. This gives the protein CASSLWTVEQYF. The chain couples TRBV28 to TRBJ2-7, with D maybe TRBD1 (5 bases). V gave up 0 bases and J gave up 6 bases, with 6 bases separating them. Germline-derived CDR1 and CDR2 are MDHEN and SYDVKM. This CDR3 is built from 12 residues.

This clonotype has at least ten counts. This chain joins TRBV5-5 and TRBJ2-2; 9 bases are shared with TRBD1. Trimming took 3 bases from V and 6 from J; bases not matched to a gene: 6. Germline V gives CDR1 SGHKS, CDR2 YYEKEE (reference sequence). CDR3 size: 15 residues. CDR3 protein: CASSSRTGVPGELFF. In nucleotides, the CDR3 is TGTGCCAGCAGCTCCCGGACAGGGGTCCCCGGGGAGCTGTTTTTT.

The rearrangement joins TRBV5-1 to TRBJ2-7; TRBD1 aligns across 7 bases. This CDR3 spans 16 amino acids. V was clipped by 6 bases and J by 2 bases; unmatched bases: 14. Germline lookup yields CDR1 SGHRS and CDR2 YFSETQ. The CDR3 reads CASNEGATVPAYEQYF. The CDR3 nucleotides read TGCGCCAGCAACGAGGGGGCGACCGTTCCGGCCTACGAGCAGTACTTC.

The CDR3 nucleotides are TGTGCCAGCAGTCCCGGGGGGGCCACTGAGCAGTTCTTC. Translating gives CASSPGGATEQFF. V gene TRBV25-1 combines with J gene TRBJ2-1, with 8 bases aligning to TRBD2. This CDR3 region has 13 residues. V shed 5 bases, J shed 9 bases, and the junction held 6 bases outside the gene matches. Germline V gene lookup returns CDR1 MGHDK and CDR2 SYGVNS.

This clonotype was seen ten or more times. CDR3: CASSLGLAGRTDTQYF. In DNA, the CDR3 is TGTGCCAGCAGTTTAGGGCTAGCGGGACGCACAGATACGCAGTATTTT. The rearrangement uses TRBV28 and TRBJ2-3; TRBD2 matches 9 bases. With V trimmed by 2 bases and J by 1 base, 4 bases remained unmatched. The CDR3 sequence is 16 residues long. Per the germline V gene, CDR1 is MDHEN and CDR2 is SYDVKM.

The gene calls are TRBV7-2 and TRBJ2-7, with 11 bases aligning to TRBD2. V trimming: 5 bases; J trimming: 3 bases; junction bases outside the gene matches: 12. Germline CDR1 reads SGHTA; CDR2 reads FQGNSA. The CDR3 runs to 17 residues. The CDR3 DNA reads as TGTGCCAGCAGCCAGACTAGCGGGGCCTCCCAGGTCTACGAGCAGTACTTC. Its protein is CASSQTSGASQVYEQYF. The full variable domain, rest sourced from reference TRBV7-2 and TRBJ2-7, is GAGVSQSPSNKVTEKGKDVELRCDPISGHTALYWYRQSLGQGLEFLIYFQGNSAPDKSGLPSDRFSAERTGGSVSTLTIQRTQQEDSAVYLCASSQTSGASQVYEQYFGPGTRLTVT.

V is TRBV7-3 and J is TRBJ2-3, with 15 bases lining up with TRBD2. Per germline, CDR1 SGHTA and CDR2 FQGTGA. The CDR3 consists of 18 residues. V lost 5 bases and J lost 3; bases outside the gene matches: 9. The CDR3, as DNA: TGTGCCAGCAGCATACTGCCGGGACTAGCGGGAGGAACAGATACGCAGTATTTT. It translates to CASSILPGLAGGTDTQYF.

This clonotype was seen at least ten times. In DNA, the CDR3 is TGTGCCAGCACCCTACGGGACAGCTCCAGCTCCTACGAGCAGTACTTC. This sequence encodes CASTLRDSSSSYEQYF. This chain uses TRBV12-3 or TRBV12-4 with TRBJ2-7, with 7 nucleotides matching TRBD1. V lost 7 bases, J lost 0 bases, and 12 bases stayed unmatched. This CDR3 is 16 amino acids long.

The chain uses TRBV12-3 or TRBV12-4 and TRBJ2-5; D could derive from TRBD1 or TRBD2 (5 bases each). The germline V and J ends were trimmed by 6 bases and 5 bases, with 19 bases remaining between them. This CDR3 region has 15 residues. The CDR3 loop is CASSQKEEAGETQYF. The CDR3 nucleotides read TGTGCCAGCAGCCAGAAGGAGGAGGCAGGGGAGACCCAGTACTTC.